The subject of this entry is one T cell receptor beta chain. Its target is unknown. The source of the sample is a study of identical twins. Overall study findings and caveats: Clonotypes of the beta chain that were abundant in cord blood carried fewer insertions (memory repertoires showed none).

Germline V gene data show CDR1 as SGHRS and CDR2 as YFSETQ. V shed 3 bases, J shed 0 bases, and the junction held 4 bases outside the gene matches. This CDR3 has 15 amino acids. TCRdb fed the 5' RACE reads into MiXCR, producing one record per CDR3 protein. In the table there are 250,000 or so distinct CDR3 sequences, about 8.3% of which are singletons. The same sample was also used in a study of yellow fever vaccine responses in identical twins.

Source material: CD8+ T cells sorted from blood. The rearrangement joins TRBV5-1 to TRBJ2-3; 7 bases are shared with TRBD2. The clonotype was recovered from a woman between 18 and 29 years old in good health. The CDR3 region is CASSSTSLSTDTQYF. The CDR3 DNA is TGCGCCAGCAGCTCGACTAGCCTTAGCACAGATACGCAGTATTTT.